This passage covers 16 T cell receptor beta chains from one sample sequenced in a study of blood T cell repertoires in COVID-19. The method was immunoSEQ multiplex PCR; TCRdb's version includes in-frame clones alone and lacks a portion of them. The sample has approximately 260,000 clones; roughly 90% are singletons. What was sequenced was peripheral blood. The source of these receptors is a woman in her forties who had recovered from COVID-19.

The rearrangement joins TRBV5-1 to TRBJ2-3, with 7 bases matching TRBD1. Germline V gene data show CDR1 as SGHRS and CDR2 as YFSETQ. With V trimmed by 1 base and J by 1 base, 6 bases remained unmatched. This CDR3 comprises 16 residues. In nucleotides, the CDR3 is TGCGCCAGCAGCTTGTTGAGACAGGGCGGCACAGATACGCAGTATTTT. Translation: CASSLLRQGGTDTQYF.

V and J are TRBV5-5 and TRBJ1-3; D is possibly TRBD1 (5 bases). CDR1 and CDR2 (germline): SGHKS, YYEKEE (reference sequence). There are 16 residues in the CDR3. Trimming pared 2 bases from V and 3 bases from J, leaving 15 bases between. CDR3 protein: CASSLVPPGGGNTIYF. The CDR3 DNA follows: TGTGCCAGCAGCTTAGTTCCTCCGGGGGGTGGAAACACCATATATTTT.

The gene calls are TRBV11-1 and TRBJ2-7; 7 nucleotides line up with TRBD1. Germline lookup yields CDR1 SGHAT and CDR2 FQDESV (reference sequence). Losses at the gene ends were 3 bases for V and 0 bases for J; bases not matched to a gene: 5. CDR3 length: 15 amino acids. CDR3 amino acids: CASSFAGTASYEQYF. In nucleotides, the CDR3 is TGTGCCAGCAGCTTTGCCGGGACAGCCTCCTACGAGCAGTACTTC.

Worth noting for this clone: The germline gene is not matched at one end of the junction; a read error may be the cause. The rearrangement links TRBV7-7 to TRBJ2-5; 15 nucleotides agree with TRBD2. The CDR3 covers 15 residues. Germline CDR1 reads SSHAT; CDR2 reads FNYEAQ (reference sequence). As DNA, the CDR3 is TGTGCTAGCAGCTCCCGGACTAGCGGGGGGGGGACCCAGTACTTC. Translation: CASSSRTSGGGTQYF.

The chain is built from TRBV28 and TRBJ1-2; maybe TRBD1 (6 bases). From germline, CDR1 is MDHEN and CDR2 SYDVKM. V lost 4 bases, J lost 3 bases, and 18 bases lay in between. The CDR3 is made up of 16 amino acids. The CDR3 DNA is TGTGCCAGCAGTTCCTCCGGGACACCTACCTACTATGGCTACACCTTC. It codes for CASSSSGTPTYYGYTF.

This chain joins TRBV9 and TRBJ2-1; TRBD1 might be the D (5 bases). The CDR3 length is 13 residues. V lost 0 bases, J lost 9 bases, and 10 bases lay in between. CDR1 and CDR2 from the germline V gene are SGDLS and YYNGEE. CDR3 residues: CASSVENRGEQFF. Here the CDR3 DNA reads TGTGCCAGCAGCGTAGAAAATAGGGGTGAGCAGTTCTTC.

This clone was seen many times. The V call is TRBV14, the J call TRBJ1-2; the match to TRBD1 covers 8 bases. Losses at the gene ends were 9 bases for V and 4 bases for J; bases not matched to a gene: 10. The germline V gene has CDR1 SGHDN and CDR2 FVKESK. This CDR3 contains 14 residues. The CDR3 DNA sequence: TGTGCCAGTTCTTCCGGACAGGGCCTCTATGGCTACACCTTC. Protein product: CASSSGQGLYGYTF.

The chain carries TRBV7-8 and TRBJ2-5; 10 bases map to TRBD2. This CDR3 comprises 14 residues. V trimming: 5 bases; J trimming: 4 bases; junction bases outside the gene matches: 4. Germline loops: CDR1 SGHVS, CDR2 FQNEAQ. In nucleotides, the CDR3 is TGTGCCAGCAGCCCCATAGCGGGAGGAGAGACCCAGTACTTC. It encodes CASSPIAGGETQYF.

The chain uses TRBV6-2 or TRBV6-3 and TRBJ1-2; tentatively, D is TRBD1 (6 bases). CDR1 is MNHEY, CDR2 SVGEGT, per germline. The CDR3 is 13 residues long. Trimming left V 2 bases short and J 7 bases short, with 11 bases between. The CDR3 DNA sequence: TGTGCCAGCAGTTACGCGGGGGCCTCTGGCTACACCTTC. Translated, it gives CASSYAGASGYTF.

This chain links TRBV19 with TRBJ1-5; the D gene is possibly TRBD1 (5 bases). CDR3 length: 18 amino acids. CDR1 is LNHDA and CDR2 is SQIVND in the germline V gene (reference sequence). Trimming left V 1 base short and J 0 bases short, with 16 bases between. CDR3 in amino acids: CASSIGALDSNSNQPQHF. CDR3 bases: TGTGCCAGTAGTATAGGGGCCCTTGACAGTAATAGCAATCAGCCCCAGCATTTT.

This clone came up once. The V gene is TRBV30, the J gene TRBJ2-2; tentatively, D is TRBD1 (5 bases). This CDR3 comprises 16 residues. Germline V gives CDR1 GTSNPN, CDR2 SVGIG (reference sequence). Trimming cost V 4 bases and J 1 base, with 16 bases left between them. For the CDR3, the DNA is TGTGCCTGGAAACACAGACGGCAGGGGAACACCGGGGAGCTGTTTTTT. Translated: CAWKHRRQGNTGELFF. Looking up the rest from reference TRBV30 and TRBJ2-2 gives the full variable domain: SQTIHQWPATLVQPVGSPLSLECTVEGTSNPNLYWYRQAAGRGLQLLFYSVGIGQISSEVPQNLSASRPQDRQFILSSKKLLLSDSGFYLCAWKHRRQGNTGELFFGEGSRLTVL.

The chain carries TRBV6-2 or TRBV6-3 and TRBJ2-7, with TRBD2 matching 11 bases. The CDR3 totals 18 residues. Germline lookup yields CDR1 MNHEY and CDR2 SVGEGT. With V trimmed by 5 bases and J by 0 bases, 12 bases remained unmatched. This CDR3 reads CASSGQVGLAGSSYEQYF. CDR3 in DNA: TGTGCCAGCAGTGGACAGGTAGGACTAGCGGGTTCCTCCTACGAGCAGTACTTC.

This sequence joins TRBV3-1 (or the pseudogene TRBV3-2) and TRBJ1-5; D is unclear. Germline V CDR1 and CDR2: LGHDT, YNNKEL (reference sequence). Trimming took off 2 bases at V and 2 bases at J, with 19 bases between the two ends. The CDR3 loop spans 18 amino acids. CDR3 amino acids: CASSQPKTAGGGNQPQHF. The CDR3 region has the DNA TGTGCCAGCAGCCAACCAAAGACGGCCGGCGGGGGCAATCAGCCCCAGCATTTT.

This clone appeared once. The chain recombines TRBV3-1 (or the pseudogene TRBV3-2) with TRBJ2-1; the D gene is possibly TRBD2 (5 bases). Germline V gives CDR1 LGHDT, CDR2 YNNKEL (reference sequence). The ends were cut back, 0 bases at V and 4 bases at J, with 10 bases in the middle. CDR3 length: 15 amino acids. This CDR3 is CASSQELAGYNEQFF. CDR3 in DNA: TGTGCCAGCAGCCAAGAGCTAGCAGGTTACAATGAGCAGTTCTTC.

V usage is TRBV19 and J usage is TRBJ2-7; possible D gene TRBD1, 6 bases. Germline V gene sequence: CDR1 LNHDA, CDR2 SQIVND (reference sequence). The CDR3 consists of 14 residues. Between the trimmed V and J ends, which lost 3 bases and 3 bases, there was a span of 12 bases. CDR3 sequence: CASSIMTGFYEQYF. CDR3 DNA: TGTGCCAGTAGTATCATGACAGGATTCTACGAGCAGTACTTC.

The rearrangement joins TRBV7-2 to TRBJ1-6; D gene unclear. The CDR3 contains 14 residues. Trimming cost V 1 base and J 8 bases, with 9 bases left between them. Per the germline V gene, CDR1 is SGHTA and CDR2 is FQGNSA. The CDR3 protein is CASSLVSGDSPLHF. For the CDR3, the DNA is TGTGCCAGCAGCTTAGTGTCGGGAGATTCACCCCTCCACTTT.